The entry below gives a single T cell receptor (beta chain) sequence along with its context. This specimen belongs to a study of blood T cell repertoires in COVID-19. Only in-frame clones appear in the TCRdb table, and some are missing; sequencing was by immunoSEQ multiplex PCR. The repertoire includes 70,000 to 100,000 clones, roughly 80% of them detected once, and 15% to 17% sits in the top ten. The ends were cut back, 3 bases at V and 2 bases at J, with 15 bases in the middle. Germline CDR1 is SEHNR and CDR2 is FQNEAQ (reference sequence). The CDR3 is made up of 16 amino acids. The sequencing sample was made of peripheral blood. The source of this sequence is an elderly woman with acute or convalescent COVID-19. The rearrangement uses TRBV7-9 and TRBJ2-3; weak D call: TRBD1 (6 bases). DNA of the CDR3: TGTGCCAGCAGCTTGTTGGACAGTCCTCTCACAGATACGCAGTATTTT. Translating gives CASSLLDSPLTDTQYF.